This TCR beta chain originates from a study of cytomegalovirus exposure and HLA in healthy donors. Findings of the study overall: Reported results showed that the classifier diagnosed cytomegalovirus status with high specificity and sensitivity. In an earlier analysis, in 540 or so donors, most V segments appeared productive either ~87% or ~30% of the time.

Primers for the PCR totalled 60 Vbeta and 13 Jbeta. The table came from immunoSEQ multiplex PCR; TCRdb's copy has only in-frame clones and leaves some out. Of over 85,000 clones listed, less than 10% are singletons. The V gene lost 4 bases and the J gene lost 4 bases, with 14 bases spanning the gap. Germline-derived CDR1 and CDR2 are SGHRS and YFSETQ. CDR3 length equals 15 residues. A word on this clone: Antigen specificity is unknown.

Sequencing used PBMCs. The J gene is TRBJ2-2, the V gene TRBV5-1, with D perhaps matching TRBD1 (6 bases). The TCR originated in a man between 45 and 60 years old in good health and CMV-seronegative. The CDR3 bases are TGCGCCAGCAGCGCCTCCGGACAGCCCACCGGGGAGCTGTTTTTT. Translated, it gives CASSASGQPTGELFF.